This entry features one T cell receptor beta chain sequence. Its antigen is currently unknown. These data come from a study of CD8 T cells in ankylosing spondylitis. Study-wide findings and caveats: Past research had described some motif variants in reactive arthritis synovial fluid and blood. Characteristic, it appeared, of ankylosing spondylitis blood was a TCR beta motif of eight highly homologous variants.

Germline CDR1 and CDR2: SQVTM and ANQGSEA. This CDR3 has 14 residues. Deletions cut 0 bases from V and 5 bases from J, with 13 bases between. Each CDR3 protein gets one entry after TCRdb re-called the 5' RACE reads with MiXCR. The sample records about 340,000 distinct CDR3 sequences, roughly 22% being singletons. The chain recombines TRBV29-1 with TRBJ2-5; D not resolved. This sequence originates from a male donor with ankylosing spondylitis or in good health (not recorded which). Sample: blood, either unsorted or a sorted T cell fraction (not recorded which). Written as DNA, the CDR3 is TGCAGCGTTGAAGACGGGCTAGAAGGCGAGACCCAGTACTTC. Residues: CSVEDGLEGETQYF.